These T cell receptor beta chains were read from a single sample in a study of blood T cell repertoires in COVID-19. Data came from immunoSEQ multiplex PCR; TCRdb stores just in-frame clones and leaves some out. The data hold about 400,000 clones, with roughly 88% observed a single time. The source material was PBMCs or T cells enriched from blood (not recorded which). These receptors all come from a woman aged 25 to 39 with acute COVID-19. Both conserved end residues are part of each CDR3. The D gene is left open where the match is weak. The listing skips clone size in some rows; elsewhere it reads once, few, many or a size class.

d_call | clone_size | j_call | v_call | cdr3_aa | cdr3_nt
NA | NA | TRBJ2-1 | TRBV7-2 | CASSLAVGGPYNEQFF | TGTGCCAGCAGCTTAGCAGTGGGGGGGCCCTACAATGAGCAGTTCTTC
TRBD1 | many | TRBJ1-6 | TRBV3-1/TRBV3-2 | CASSRRQGANDSPLHF | TGTGCCAGCAGCCGCCGACAGGGGGCGAACGATTCACCCCTCCACTTT
NA | NA | TRBJ2-2 | TRBV5-5 | CASSLNLENTGELFF | TGTGCCAGCAGCTTGAATTTAGAAAACACCGGGGAGCTGTTTTTT
NA | NA | TRBJ1-6 | TRBV30 | CAWGEGNNSPLHF | TGTGCCTGGGGGGAGGGGAATAATTCACCCCTCCACTTT
NA | NA | TRBJ1-1 | TRBV7-2 | CASSLDPGLDTEAFF | TGTGCCAGCAGCTTAGACCCAGGGTTGGACACTGAAGCTTTCTTT
TRBD1 | NA | TRBJ2-1 | TRBV7-3 | CASSVSGTGVDMSEQFF | TGTGCCAGCAGCGTCTCTGGGACAGGGGTTGATATGAGTGAGCAGTTCTTC
TRBD1 | NA | TRBJ1-2 | TRBV6-5 | CASSADRARGYGYTF | TGTGCCAGCAGCGCAGACAGGGCCCGCGGCTATGGCTACACCTTC
NA | NA | TRBJ1-6 | TRBV7-3 | CASSQRSGSYNSPLHF | TGTGCCAGCAGCCAGCGATCGGGCTCCTATAATTCACCCCTCCACTTT
NA | NA | TRBJ2-2 | TRBV7-9 | CASSTRRQVQELFF | TGTGCCAGCAGCACCCGACGACAGGTTCAGGAGCTGTTTTTT
NA | NA | TRBJ1-5 | TRBV2 | CASTSDSLNQPQHF | TGTGCCAGCACTTCGGACAGCCTCAATCAGCCCCAGCATTTT
TRBD2 | few | TRBJ2-1 | TRBV4-1 | CASSQERTSGGASGFYNEQFF | TGCGCCAGCAGCCAAGAGCGAACTAGCGGGGGGGCCAGTGGGTTTTACAATGAGCAGTTCTTC
NA | NA | TRBJ2-7 | TRBV5-1 | CASSFGARGPYEQYF | TGCGCCAGCAGCTTCGGCGCCAGGGGCCCCTACGAGCAGTACTTC
TRBD2 | NA | TRBJ2-1 | TRBV6-6 | CASSYPTSGASNEQFF | TGTGCCAGCAGTTACCCGACTAGCGGGGCCAGCAATGAGCAGTTCTTC
TRBD2 | NA | TRBJ2-4 | TRBV7-9 | CASSLVGGGAAKNIQYF | TGTGCCAGCAGCTTAGTAGGCGGGGGGGCCGCCAAAAACATTCAGTACTTC
TRBD1 | NA | TRBJ1-2 | TRBV9 | CASSAGTGDYGYTF | TGTGCCAGCAGCGCGGGGACAGGGGACTATGGCTACACCTTC
TRBD2 | NA | TRBJ2-1 | TRBV7-2 | CASSFSGGAIGEQFF | TGTGCCAGCAGCTTTAGCGGGGGGGCAATCGGTGAGCAGTTCTTC
TRBD1 | NA | TRBJ1-2 | TRBV9 | CASSATIRDRAYGYTF | TGTGCCAGCAGCGCCACGATCCGGGACAGGGCCTATGGCTACACCTTC
TRBD1 | NA | TRBJ2-1 | TRBV10-3 | CAIRTDAGGRKQFF | TGTGCCATTAGGACCGACGCAGGGGGCCGCAAGCAGTTCTTC
TRBD1 | NA | TRBJ1-1 | TRBV18 | CASSRTGVNTEAFF | TGTGCCAGCTCTCGGACAGGGGTGAACACTGAAGCTTTCTTT
TRBD1 | few | TRBJ2-2 | TRBV2 | CASSRRTTGTGLDGELFF | TGTGCCAGCAGTAGAAGGACAACCGGGACAGGGTTAGACGGGGAGCTGTTTTTT
NA | NA | TRBJ1-5 | TRBV28 | CASSRQISNQPQHF | TGTGCCAGCAGTCGTCAGATTAGCAATCAGCCCCAGCATTTT
NA | NA | TRBJ1-2 | TRBV21-1 | CASSKVSPEDGYTF | TGTGCCAGCAGCAAAGTAAGTCCGGAGGACGGCTACACCTTC
TRBD1 | few | TRBJ2-7 | TRBV2 | CASRSEGAISYEQYF | TGTGCCAGCAGGTCAGAGGGGGCAATCTCCTACGAGCAGTACTTC
TRBD2 | NA | TRBJ2-5 | TRBV4-1 | CASSLGTSGAYQETQYF | TGCGCCAGCAGCCTAGGGACTAGCGGGGCATACCAAGAGACCCAGTACTTC
TRBD1 | NA | TRBJ2-5 | TRBV7-3 | CASSLTGGTGETQYF | TGTGCCAGCAGCTTAACTGGGGGGACAGGAGAGACCCAGTACTTC
NA | NA | TRBJ1-1 | TRBV24-1 | CATSVNSNTEAFF | TGTGCCACCAGTGTAAACTCTAACACTGAAGCTTTCTTT
NA | NA | TRBJ1-1 | TRBV12-3/TRBV12-4 | CASRRQRNTEAFF | TGTGCCAGCAGAAGACAGCGAAACACTGAAGCTTTCTTT
NA | NA | TRBJ2-6 | TRBV3-1/TRBV3-2 | CASQGNSGANVLTF | TGTGCCAGCCAGGGCAATTCTGGGGCCAACGTCCTGACTTTC
NA | NA | TRBJ2-3 | TRBV24-1 | CATGRGATDTQYF | TGTGCCACCGGCCGGGGGGCCACAGATACGCAGTATTTT
NA | NA | TRBJ1-2 | TRBV6-2/TRBV6-3 | CASSLTGDYGYTF | TGTGCCAGCAGTTTGACAGGCGACTATGGCTACACCTTC
NA | few | TRBJ1-3 | TRBV4-1 | CASSQVSGGNTIYF | TGCGCCAGCAGCCAAGTATCCGGGGGAAACACCATATATTTT
NA | NA | TRBJ1-1 | TRBV3-1/TRBV3-2 | CASSQVIGGIFF | TGTGCCAGCAGCCAAGTGATAGGGGGAATTTTCTTT
TRBD1 | NA | TRBJ2-2 | TRBV9 | CASSSEGAHTGELFF | TGTGCCAGCAGCTCCGAGGGGGCCCACACCGGGGAGCTGTTTTTT
TRBD1 | few | TRBJ1-5 | TRBV18 | CASSPPGGEGQPQHF | TGTGCCAGCTCACCACCAGGGGGCGAAGGGCAGCCCCAGCATTTT
NA | NA | TRBJ1-3 | TRBV19 | CASSIPPGSGNTIYF | TGTGCCAGTAGTATACCTCCAGGGTCTGGAAACACCATATATTTT
NA | NA | TRBJ2-3 | TRBV5-5 | CASSPSQGSPDTQYF | TGTGCCAGCAGCCCAAGTCAGGGATCCCCAGATACGCAGTATTTT
NA | NA | TRBJ2-2 | TRBV6-4 | CASSRTSNTGELFF | TGTGCCAGCAGTCGGACATCGAACACCGGGGAGCTGTTTTTT
NA | NA | TRBJ2-7 | TRBV11-2 | CASSLDEKTEQYF | TGTGCCAGCAGCTTAGATGAGAAAACCGAGCAGTACTTC
NA | once | TRBJ1-1 | TRBV4-1 | CASRSEDSSTEAFF | TGCGCCAGCAGGAGTGAAGACAGCAGCACTGAAGCTTTCTTT
TRBD2 | NA | TRBJ2-1 | TRBV19 | CASSTTRTSGGALYPNEQFF | TGTGCCAGTAGTACGACCAGGACTAGCGGGGGGGCTTTATACCCCAATGAGCAGTTCTTC
NA | NA | TRBJ1-2 | TRBV25-1 | CASSVTGHGYTF | TGTGCCAGCAGTGTAACAGGGCATGGCTACACCTTC
TRBD1 | NA | TRBJ1-4 | TRBV7-2 | CASSLGMTGTGNEKLFF | TGTGCCAGCAGCTTAGGAATGACCGGGACAGGGAATGAAAAACTGTTTTTT
TRBD1 | NA | TRBJ2-2 | TRBV11-2 | CASSFFSSGQGNTGELFF | TGTGCCAGCAGCTTCTTCTCTTCCGGACAGGGAAACACCGGGGAGCTGTTTTTT
TRBD2 | NA | TRBJ2-1 | TRBV5-4 | CASSSKERLAGGLMDEQFF | TGTGCCAGCAGCTCTAAAGAAAGACTAGCGGGGGGGCTAATGGATGAGCAGTTCTTC
TRBD1 | NA | TRBJ2-7 | TRBV6-1 | CASSEFSEDREYF | TGTGCCAGCAGTGAATTTAGCGAGGACAGGGAGTACTTC
NA | NA | TRBJ2-3 | TRBV27 | CASGYRALNTDTQYF | TGTGCCAGCGGCTACAGGGCTTTAAACACAGATACGCAGTATTTT
TRBD2 | NA | TRBJ2-1 | TRBV9 | CASSVGGSGGPYNEQFF | TGTGCCAGCAGCGTAGGTGGTAGCGGGGGGCCGTACAATGAGCAGTTCTTC
NA | NA | TRBJ1-1 | TRBV6-5 | CASKIRGGMNTEAFF | TGTGCCAGCAAAATCCGGGGGGGGATGAACACTGAAGCTTTCTTT
NA | NA | TRBJ2-3 | TRBV24-1 | CATSDLPGQGSDTQYF | TGTGCCACCAGTGACCTACCGGGACAAGGGAGCGATACGCAGTATTTT
NA | NA | TRBJ2-3 | TRBV7-3 | CASSLIRGDTQYF | TGTGCCAGCAGCTTAATTAGGGGAGATACGCAGTATTTT
NA | NA | TRBJ2-7 | TRBV24-1 | CATSDLGRPYEQYF | TGTGCCACCAGTGATTTGGGGAGACCCTACGAGCAGTACTTC
TRBD1 | once | TRBJ1-2 | TRBV27 | CASSLSDRGLYGYTF | TGTGCCAGCAGTTTATCCGACAGGGGTTTATATGGCTACACCTTC
TRBD2 | NA | TRBJ2-3 | TRBV9 | CASSASGTQDTQYF | TGTGCCAGCAGCGCGAGCGGGACGCAGGATACGCAGTATTTT